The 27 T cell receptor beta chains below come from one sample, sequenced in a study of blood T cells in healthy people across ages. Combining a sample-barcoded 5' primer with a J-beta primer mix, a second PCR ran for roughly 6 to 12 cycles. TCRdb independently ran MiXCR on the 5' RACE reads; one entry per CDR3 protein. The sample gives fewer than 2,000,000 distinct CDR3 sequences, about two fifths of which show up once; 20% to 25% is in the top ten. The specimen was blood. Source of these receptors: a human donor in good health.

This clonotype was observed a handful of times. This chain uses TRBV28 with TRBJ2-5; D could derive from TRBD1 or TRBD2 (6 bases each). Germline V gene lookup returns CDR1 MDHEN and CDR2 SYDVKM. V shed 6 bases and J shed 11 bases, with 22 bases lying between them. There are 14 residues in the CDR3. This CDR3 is CASSPNSGEREQYF. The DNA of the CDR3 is TGTGCCAGCAGCCCAAACTCAGGGGAACGGGAGCAGTACTTC.

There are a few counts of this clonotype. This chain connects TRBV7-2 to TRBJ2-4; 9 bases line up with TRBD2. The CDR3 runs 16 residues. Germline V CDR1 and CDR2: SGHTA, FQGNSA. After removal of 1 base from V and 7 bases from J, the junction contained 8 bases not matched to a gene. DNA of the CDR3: TGTGCCAGCAGCTTAGATCTGAGCGGGGGGCTGAACATTCAGTACTTC. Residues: CASSLDLSGGLNIQYF. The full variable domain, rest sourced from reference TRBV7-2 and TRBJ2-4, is GAGVSQSPSNKVTEKGKDVELRCDPISGHTALYWYRQSLGQGLEFLIYFQGNSAPDKSGLPSDRFSAERTGGSVSTLTIQRTQQEDSAVYLCASSLDLSGGLNIQYFGAGTRLSVL.

CDR3 sequence: CASSESGGGDEQYF. The DNA of the CDR3 is TGTGCCAGCAGTGAATCAGGAGGAGGGGACGAGCAGTACTTC. The chain links TRBV25-1 to TRBJ2-5; a possible D gene is TRBD2 (6 bases). Matching the DNA end better, TRBJ2-7 makes the J call doubtful. The germline V gene has CDR1 MGHDK and CDR2 SYGVNS. The CDR3 sequence is 14 residues long.

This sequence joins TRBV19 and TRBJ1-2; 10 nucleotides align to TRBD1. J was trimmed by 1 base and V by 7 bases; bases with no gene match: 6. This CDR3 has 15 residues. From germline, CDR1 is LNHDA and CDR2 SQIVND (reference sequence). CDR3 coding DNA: TGTGCCAGTAAAAAGGGACAGGGGATTAACTATGGCTACACCTTC. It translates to CASKKGQGINYGYTF.

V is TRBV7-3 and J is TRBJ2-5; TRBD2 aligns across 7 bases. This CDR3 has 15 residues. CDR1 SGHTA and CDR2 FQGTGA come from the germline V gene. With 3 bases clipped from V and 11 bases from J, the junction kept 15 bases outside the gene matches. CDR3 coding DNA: TGTGCCAGCAGCTTTCAGCGGGGCTCCTACAATGAGCAGTACTTC. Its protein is CASSFQRGSYNEQYF.

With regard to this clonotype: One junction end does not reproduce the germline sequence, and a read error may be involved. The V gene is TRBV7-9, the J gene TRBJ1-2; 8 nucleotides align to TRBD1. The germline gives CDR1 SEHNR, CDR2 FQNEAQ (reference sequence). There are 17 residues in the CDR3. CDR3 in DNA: TGTGCCAGCAGCTTAGGGGCAGGGGGCCCGATTAACTATAGCTACACCTTC. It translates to CASSLGAGGPINYSYTF.

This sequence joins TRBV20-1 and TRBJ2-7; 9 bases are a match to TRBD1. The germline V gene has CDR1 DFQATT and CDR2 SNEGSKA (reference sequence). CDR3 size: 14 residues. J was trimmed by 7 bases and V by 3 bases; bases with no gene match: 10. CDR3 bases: TGCAGTGCTAGCAGGACAGGGGTGGGGGGGGAGCAGTACTTC. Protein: CSASRTGVGGEQYF.

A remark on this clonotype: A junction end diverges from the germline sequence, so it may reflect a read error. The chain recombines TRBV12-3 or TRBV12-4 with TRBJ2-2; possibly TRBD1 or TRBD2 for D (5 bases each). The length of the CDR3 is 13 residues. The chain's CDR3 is CASLPNRNGERFF. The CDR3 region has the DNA TGTGCCAGCCTACCGAACAGGAACGGGGAGCGGTTTTTT.

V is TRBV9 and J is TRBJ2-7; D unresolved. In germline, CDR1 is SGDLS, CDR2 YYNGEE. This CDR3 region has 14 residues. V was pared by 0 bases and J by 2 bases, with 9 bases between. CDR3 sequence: CASSVEPVPYEQYF. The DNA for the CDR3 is TGTGCCAGCAGCGTAGAACCCGTCCCCTACGAGCAGTACTTC.

CDR3 DNA: TGTGCCAGCAGCTACGGATCGTGGTCGGGCTACACCTTC. Its translation: CASSYGSWSGYTF. V usage is TRBV7-2 and J usage is TRBJ1-2; no clear D. The CDR3 contains 13 residues. V gave up 4 bases and J gave up 8 bases, with 14 bases separating them. Germline V lookup: CDR1 SGHTA, CDR2 FQGNSA.

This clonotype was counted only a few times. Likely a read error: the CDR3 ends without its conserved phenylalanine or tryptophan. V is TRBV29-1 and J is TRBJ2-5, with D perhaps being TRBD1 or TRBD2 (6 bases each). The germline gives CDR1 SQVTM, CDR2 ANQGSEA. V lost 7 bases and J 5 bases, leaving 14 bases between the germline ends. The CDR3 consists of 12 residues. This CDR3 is CSAKGGLETQYV. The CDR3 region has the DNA TGCAGCGCCAAGGGGGGTTTGGAGACCCAGTACGTC.

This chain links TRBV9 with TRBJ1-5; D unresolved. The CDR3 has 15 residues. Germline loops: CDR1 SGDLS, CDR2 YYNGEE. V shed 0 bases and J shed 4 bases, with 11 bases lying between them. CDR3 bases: TGTGCCAGCAGCGTAGGGGGAACAGAGAATCAGCCCCAGCATTTT. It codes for CASSVGGTENQPQHF.

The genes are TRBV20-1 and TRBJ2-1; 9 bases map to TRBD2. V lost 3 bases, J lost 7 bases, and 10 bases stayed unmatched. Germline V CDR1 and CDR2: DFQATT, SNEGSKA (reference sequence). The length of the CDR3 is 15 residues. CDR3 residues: CSARGRRGGRNEQFF. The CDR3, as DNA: TGCAGTGCTAGGGGACGGCGGGGGGGCAGGAATGAGCAGTTCTTC.

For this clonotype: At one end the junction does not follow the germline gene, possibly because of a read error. As DNA, the CDR3 is TGTGCCAGTAGCCAAGCCCCCCTTCGTCAGCCCCAGCATTTT. Residues: CASSQAPLRQPQHF. The chain couples TRBV3-1 to TRBJ1-5; D remains ambiguous. Per germline, CDR1 LGHDT and CDR2 YNNKEL (reference sequence). CDR3 size: 14 residues. Full variable domain (outside the CDR3, taken from reference TRBV3-1 and TRBJ1-5): DTAVSQTPKYLVTQMGNDKSIKCEQNLGHDTMYWYKQDSKKFLKIMFSYNNKELIINETVPNRFSPKSPDKAHLNLHINSLELGDSAVYFCASSQAPLRQPQHFGDGTRLSIL.

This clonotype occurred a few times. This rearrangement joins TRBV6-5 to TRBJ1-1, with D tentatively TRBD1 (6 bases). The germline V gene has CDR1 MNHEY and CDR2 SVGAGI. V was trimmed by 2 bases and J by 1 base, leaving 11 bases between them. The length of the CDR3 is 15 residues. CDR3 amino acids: CASSYTGWSNTEAFF. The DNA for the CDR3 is TGTGCCAGCAGTTACACAGGGTGGTCGAACACTGAAGCTTTCTTT.

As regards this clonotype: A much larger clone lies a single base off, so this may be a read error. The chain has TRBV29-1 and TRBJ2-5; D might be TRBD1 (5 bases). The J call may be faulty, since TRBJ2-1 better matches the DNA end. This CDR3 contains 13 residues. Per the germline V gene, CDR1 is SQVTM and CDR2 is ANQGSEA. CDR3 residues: CSVEGQTQETQFF. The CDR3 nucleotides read TGCAGCGTTGAGGGGCAGACTCAAGAGACCCAGTTCTTC.

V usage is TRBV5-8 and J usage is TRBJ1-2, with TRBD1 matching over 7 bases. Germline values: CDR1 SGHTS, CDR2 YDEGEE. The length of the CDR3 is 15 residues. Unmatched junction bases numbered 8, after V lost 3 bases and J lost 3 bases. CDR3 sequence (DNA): TGTGCCAGCAGCTCCGACAGGGAAGATTACTATGGCTACACCTTC. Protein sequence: CASSSDREDYYGYTF.

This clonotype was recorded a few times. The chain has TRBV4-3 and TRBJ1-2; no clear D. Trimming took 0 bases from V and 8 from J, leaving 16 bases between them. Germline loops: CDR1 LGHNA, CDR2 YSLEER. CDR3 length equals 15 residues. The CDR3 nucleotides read TGCGCCAGCAGCCAAGAGACCGTCGGGAATAGCGGCTACACCTTC. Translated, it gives CASSQETVGNSGYTF.

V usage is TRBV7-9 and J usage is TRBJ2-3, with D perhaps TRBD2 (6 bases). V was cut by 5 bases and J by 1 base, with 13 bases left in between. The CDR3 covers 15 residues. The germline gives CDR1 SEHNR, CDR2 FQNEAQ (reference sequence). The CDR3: CASSSPGLGTDTQYF. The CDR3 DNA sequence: TGTGCCAGCAGCAGCCCGGGACTTGGCACAGATACGCAGTATTTT.

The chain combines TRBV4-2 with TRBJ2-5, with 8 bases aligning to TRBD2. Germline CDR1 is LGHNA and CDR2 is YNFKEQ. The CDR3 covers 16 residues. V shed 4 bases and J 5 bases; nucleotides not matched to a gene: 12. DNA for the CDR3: TGTGCCAGCAGCCGCGGTGGGTTGGGACTAGAGGAGACCCAGTACTTC. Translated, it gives CASSRGGLGLEETQYF.

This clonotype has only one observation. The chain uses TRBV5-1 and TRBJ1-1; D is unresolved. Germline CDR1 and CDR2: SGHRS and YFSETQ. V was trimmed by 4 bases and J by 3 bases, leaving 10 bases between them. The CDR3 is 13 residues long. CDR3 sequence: CASSQLQDTEAFF. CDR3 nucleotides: TGCGCCAGCAGCCAACTCCAGGACACTGAAGCTTTCTTT.

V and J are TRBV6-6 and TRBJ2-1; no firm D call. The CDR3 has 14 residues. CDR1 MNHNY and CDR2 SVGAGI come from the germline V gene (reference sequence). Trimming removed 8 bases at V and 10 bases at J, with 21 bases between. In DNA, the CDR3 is TGTGCCAGCCGTCCGGACGGCCTTTACGGGGAGCAGTTCTTC. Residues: CASRPDGLYGEQFF.

The CDR3 reads CASSPPLRYTEAFF. The CDR3 coding sequence is TGTGCCAGCAGCCCTCCACTAAGGTACACTGAAGCTTTCTTT. The chain couples TRBV13 to TRBJ1-1; D is undetermined. From germline, CDR1 is PRHDT and CDR2 FYEKMQ (reference sequence). CDR3 length: 14 residues. Trimming left V 5 bases short and J 3 bases short, with 13 bases between. Full variable domain (rest looked up from reference TRBV13 and TRBJ1-1): AAGVIQSPRHLIKEKRETATLKCYPIPRHDTVYWYQQGPGQDPQFLISFYEKMQSDKGSIPDRFSAQQFSDYHSELNMSSLELGDSALYFCASSPPLRYTEAFFGQGTRLTVV.

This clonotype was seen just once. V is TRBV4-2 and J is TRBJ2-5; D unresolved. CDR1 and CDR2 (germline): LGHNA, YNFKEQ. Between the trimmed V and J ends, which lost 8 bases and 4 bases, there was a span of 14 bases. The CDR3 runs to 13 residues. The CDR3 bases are TGTGCCAGCTGCTCAAGACTTGGAGAGACCCAGTACTTC. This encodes CASCSRLGETQYF.

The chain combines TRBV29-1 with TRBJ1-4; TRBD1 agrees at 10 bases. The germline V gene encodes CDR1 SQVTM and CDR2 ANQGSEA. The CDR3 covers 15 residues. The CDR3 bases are TGCATCGTCCGACAGGGGGCAGCGGGAGATGAAAAACTGTTTTTT. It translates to CIVRQGAAGDEKLFF.

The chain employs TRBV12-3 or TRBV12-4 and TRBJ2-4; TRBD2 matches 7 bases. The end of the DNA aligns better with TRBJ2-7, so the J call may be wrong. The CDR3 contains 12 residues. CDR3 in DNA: TGTGCCATCCTAGCGGTCCCGTACGAGCAGTACTTC. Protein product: CAILAVPYEQYF.

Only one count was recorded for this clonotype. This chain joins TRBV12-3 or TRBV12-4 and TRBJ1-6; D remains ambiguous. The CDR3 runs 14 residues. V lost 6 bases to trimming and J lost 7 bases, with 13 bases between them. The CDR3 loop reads CASSPGSGNSPLHF. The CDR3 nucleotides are TGTGCCAGCAGCCCTGGGTCCGGGAATTCACCCCTCCACTTT.